The T cell receptor beta chain described here comes from a study of OX40 agonist ivuxolimab in advanced cancers. Study at large: Patients were 82.7% male with ages roughly 20 to 80, mean 60. Checkpoint inhibitors had been given previously to approximately 41% of patients.

With V trimmed by 3 bases and J by 7 bases, 15 bases remained unmatched. The CDR3 runs 17 residues. From germline, CDR1 is MDHEN and CDR2 SYDVKM. The repertoire was sequenced with immunoSEQ multiplex PCR; TCRdb's copy has only in-frame clones and lacks some. The repertoire holds tens of thousands of clones, about 90% seen once, with 6.9% in the top ten. The material was CD4+ or CD8+ T cells sorted from blood, obtained in a trial of the OX40 agonist ivuxolimab. The chain joins TRBV28 to TRBJ2-1; 7 bases map to TRBD2. The receptor was isolated from an adult with an advanced solid tumor such as melanoma, head and neck, liver or kidney cancer. CDR3 DNA sequence: TGTGCCAGCAGTTTTGTCCTCCCGGGACTAAAAGCGAATGAGCAGTTCTTC. As protein: CASSFVLPGLKANEQFF.